Each of the 28 T cell receptor beta chains below was sequenced from the same sample in a study of blood T cell repertoires in COVID-19 (dated by TCRdb to 2018 to 2020). Libraries came from the immunoSEQ multiplex PCR assay. The clones in this table, taken by TCRdb from immuneACCESS, are in-frame only. Not every clone is retained; where verified, under half of the shortfall comes from an unresolved V gene, and the cause of the rest is unknown. This sample holds 86,000 or so clones; about 95% were observed only once. Of the sample, approximately 4.3% is held by the ten largest clones. Sequenced material: peripheral blood. These receptors originate from a human donor with active COVID-19. The donor label of this sample is uncertain.

The V and J genes are TRBV5-1 and TRBJ1-2; D gene ambiguous. CDR3 length: 14 amino acids. The germline gives CDR1 SGHRS, CDR2 YFSETQ. Trimming removed 0 bases from V and 3 bases from J, with 9 bases in between. The DNA for the CDR3 is TGCGCCAGCAGCTTGGCAACAGCGGACTATGGCTACACCTTC. It specifies CASSLATADYGYTF.

This chain connects TRBV28 to TRBJ1-1; tentative D call: TRBD1 (5 bases). Trimming cost V 2 bases and J 5 bases, with 9 bases left between them. Germline CDR1 and CDR2: MDHEN and SYDVKM. There are 13 residues in the CDR3. CDR3 DNA sequence: TGTGCCAGCAGTTTACAGGGAGGGACTGAAGCTTTCTTT. Protein: CASSLQGGTEAFF.

The chain joins TRBV7-9 to TRBJ1-6; 8 nucleotides agree with TRBD1. Germline V gene lookup returns CDR1 SEHNR and CDR2 FQNEAQ (reference sequence). The CDR3 sequence is 16 residues long. V was pared by 8 bases and J by 2 bases, with 8 bases of the junction left unmatched. The CDR3 protein is CASQITGGTYNSPLHF. For the CDR3, the DNA is TGTGCCAGCCAGATAACAGGGGGAACCTATAATTCACCCCTCCACTTT.

The chain carries TRBV7-9 and TRBJ2-1; D perhaps matches TRBD2 (6 bases). The germline CDR1 and CDR2 sequences are SEHNR and FQNEAQ (reference sequence). V dropped 7 bases and J dropped 8 bases, with 18 bases sitting between them. This CDR3 has 14 amino acids. For the CDR3, the DNA is TGTGCCAGCAACCCAATTGGTTGGGGGGATGAGCAGTTCTTC. Translated, it gives CASNPIGWGDEQFF.

Here the CDR3 reads CASSPPTPSYEQYF. The CDR3, as DNA: TGCGCCAGCAGCCCACCGACACCATCCTACGAGCAGTACTTC. This chain links TRBV5-1 with TRBJ2-7; D uncertain. Germline V gene sequence: CDR1 SGHRS, CDR2 YFSETQ. Trimming removed 4 bases from V and 1 base from J, with 12 bases in between. The CDR3 has 14 residues.

The gene calls are TRBV4-2 and TRBJ2-7; maybe TRBD2 (7 bases). Germline assignment: CDR1 LGHNA and CDR2 YNFKEQ. The V and J ends lost 2 bases and 2 bases respectively, with 16 bases between them. The CDR3 loop spans 16 amino acids. CDR3 protein: CASSQPWRGTTYEQYF. The CDR3 coding sequence is TGTGCCAGCAGCCAACCCTGGCGGGGGACAACCTACGAGCAGTACTTC.

This clone has a handful of counts. The V and J genes are TRBV29-1 and TRBJ2-5; D may be TRBD1 (6 bases). The V gene lost 7 bases and the J gene lost 6 bases, with 30 bases spanning the gap. CDR3 length equals 17 residues. The germline V gene encodes CDR1 SQVTM and CDR2 ANQGSEA. The CDR3 region is CSAGSVVLQGTRKTQYF. The CDR3 coding sequence is TGCAGCGCTGGGTCTGTAGTCTTACAGGGAACCAGAAAGACCCAGTACTTC.

The chain is built from TRBV28 and TRBJ1-1, with unresolved D. Germline CDR1 is MDHEN and CDR2 is SYDVKM. CDR3 length: 14 amino acids. V lost 2 bases, J lost 5 bases, and 12 bases lay in between. The CDR3 bases are TGTGCCAGCAGTTTAGTACGAGGGTGGACTGAAGCTTTCTTT. Translation: CASSLVRGWTEAFF.

This clone was observed once. The chain joins TRBV18 to TRBJ2-1, with D uncertain. CDR1 and CDR2 from the germline V gene are KGHSH and LQKENI. The CDR3 contains 11 residues. V was clipped by 5 bases and J by 9 bases, with 8 bases between them. The chain's CDR3 is CASSVETEQFF. DNA of the CDR3: TGTGCCAGCTCAGTGGAGACTGAGCAGTTCTTC. Drawing the rest from reference TRBV18 and TRBJ2-1, the complete variable domain is NAGVMQNPRHLVRRRGQEARLRCSPMKGHSHVYWYRQLPEEGLKFMVYLQKENIIDESGMPKERFSAEFPKEGPSILRIQQVVRGDSAAYFCASSVETEQFFGPGTRLTVL.

The J gene is TRBJ2-7, the V gene TRBV9; no clear D gene. The CDR3 runs to 13 residues. The V gene lost 0 bases and the J gene lost 7 bases, with 11 bases spanning the gap. Germline V gene sequence: CDR1 SGDLS, CDR2 YYNGEE. CDR3 sequence: CASSVESYGEQYF. DNA of the CDR3: TGTGCCAGCAGCGTAGAAAGTTACGGGGAGCAGTACTTC.

This chain links TRBV7-9 with TRBJ2-5; TRBD1 matches 9 bases. CDR1 is SEHNR and CDR2 is FQNEAQ in the germline V gene (reference sequence). With 0 bases clipped from V and 4 bases from J, the junction kept 0 bases outside the gene matches. CDR3 length: 14 residues. CDR3 bases: TGTGCCAGCAGCTTAGCGACAGGGGGAGAGACCCAGTACTTC. It yields the protein CASSLATGGETQYF.

V and J are TRBV7-9 and TRBJ2-7; 12 bases are shared with TRBD2. The V and J ends lost 6 bases and 3 bases, in that order; junction bases with no gene match: 3. Germline V gives CDR1 SEHNR, CDR2 FQNEAQ (reference sequence). This CDR3 has 14 residues. CDR3 in amino acids: CASRSTSGGYEQYF. Here the CDR3 DNA reads TGTGCCAGCAGATCGACTAGCGGGGGCTACGAGCAGTACTTC.

V is TRBV14 and J is TRBJ1-3; 8 nucleotides line up with TRBD1. Germline lookup yields CDR1 SGHDN and CDR2 FVKESK. CDR3 length: 16 amino acids. V dropped 4 bases and J dropped 0; count of bases not matched to a gene: 5. Here the CDR3 reads CASSPRTGSSGNTIYF. In nucleotides, the CDR3 is TGTGCCAGCAGCCCTCGGACAGGGAGCTCTGGAAACACCATATATTTT.

The CDR3: CASSPQASSGANVLTF. The CDR3 bases are TGTGCCAGCAGTCCTCAGGCCTCCTCTGGGGCCAACGTCCTGACTTTC. This sequence joins TRBV7-2 and TRBJ2-6, with D hard to call. In germline, CDR1 is SGHTA, CDR2 FQGNSA. Deletions cut 6 bases from V and 0 bases from J, with 12 bases between. CDR3 length: 16 amino acids.

This clone was recorded only once. The V and J genes are TRBV5-1 and TRBJ2-3, with 11 bases aligning to TRBD2. CDR3 size: 18 residues. Germline trimming cut 2 bases from V and 2 bases from J; bases unmatched to any gene: 10. Germline V lookup: CDR1 SGHRS, CDR2 YFSETQ. This CDR3 is CASSFSLAGGRNTDTQYF. The CDR3 bases are TGCGCCAGCAGCTTCTCATTAGCGGGGGGGCGAAACACAGATACGCAGTATTTT.

J is TRBJ2-3 and V is TRBV4-2, with 10 bases identical to TRBD2. Losses at the gene ends were 0 bases for V and 6 bases for J; bases not matched to a gene: 15. This CDR3 region has 19 residues. CDR1 is LGHNA and CDR2 is YNFKEQ in the germline V gene. The DNA for the CDR3 is TGTGCCAGCAGCCAAGATCCGATACGGCCTAGCGGGAGAAGGGATACGCAGTATTTT. Translating it yields CASSQDPIRPSGRRDTQYF.

The CDR3 bases are TGTGCCAGCTCACCCCCAGTAAGACAAGAGACCCAGTACTTC. It is translated as CASSPPVRQETQYF. This sequence joins TRBV18 and TRBJ2-5, with D hard to call. Trimming stripped 3 bases from V and 2 bases from J, with 10 bases between. The CDR3 has 14 residues. Germline CDR1 is KGHSH and CDR2 is LQKENI.

This chain connects TRBV28 to TRBJ2-3; the D gene is possibly TRBD2 (5 bases). V was clipped by 5 bases and J by 3 bases, with 21 bases between them. CDR1 and CDR2 (germline): MDHEN, SYDVKM. This CDR3 region has 17 residues. CDR3 coding DNA: TGTGCCAGCAGTGACCCCCTCCGAGGGTTCAGAACAGATACGCAGTATTTT. Amino acid sequence: CASSDPLRGFRTDTQYF.

The chain couples TRBV15 to TRBJ2-1; D is possibly TRBD1 (5 bases). V was clipped by 9 bases and J by 4 bases, with 10 bases between them. Germline CDR1 reads LNHNV; CDR2 reads YYDKDF (reference sequence). The CDR3 is 12 amino acids. CDR3 sequence reads: CATGATYNEQFF. The CDR3 DNA reads TGTGCCACTGGGGCGACTTACAATGAGCAGTTCTTC.

The gene calls are TRBV7-2 and TRBJ2-3; 11 bases align to TRBD2. J lost 0 bases, V lost 5 bases, and 13 bases had no gene match. From germline, CDR1 is SGHTA and CDR2 FQGNSA. The CDR3 length is 19 residues. The CDR3 loop is CASSPKPLAGGASTDTQYF. The DNA for the CDR3 is TGTGCCAGCAGCCCGAAACCTCTAGCGGGGGGTGCGAGCACAGATACGCAGTATTTT.

This rearrangement joins TRBV5-5 to TRBJ1-2; weak D call: TRBD1 (6 bases). This CDR3 has 14 amino acids. V dropped 0 bases and J dropped 5 bases, with 11 bases sitting between them. CDR1 and CDR2 from the germline V gene are SGHKS and YYEKEE (reference sequence). In nucleotides, the CDR3 is TGTGCCAGCAGCTTGGAACAGGGATTTTATGGCTACACCTTC. This gives the protein CASSLEQGFYGYTF.

The chain recombines TRBV5-4 with TRBJ2-7, with 11 nucleotides matching TRBD1. J was trimmed by 4 bases and V by 4 bases; bases with no gene match: 7. The CDR3 covers 15 residues. Germline lookup yields CDR1 SGHNT and CDR2 YYREEE (reference sequence). CDR3 residues: CASSPRTGGLYEQYF. CDR3 sequence (DNA): TGTGCCAGCAGCCCGAGGACAGGGGGCTTGTACGAGCAGTACTTC.

The genes are TRBV10-3 and TRBJ2-3; 8 bases are shared with TRBD1. The V gene's germline CDR1 is ENHRY and CDR2 SYGVKD. Germline trimming cut 2 bases from V and 6 bases from J; bases unmatched to any gene: 7. This CDR3 spans 15 amino acids. The CDR3 is CAISEGQGSLDTQYF. The DNA for the CDR3 is TGTGCCATCAGTGAGGGACAGGGTTCGTTGGATACGCAGTATTTT.

The chain carries TRBV19 and TRBJ1-4, with TRBD1 matching 10 bases. CDR1 is LNHDA and CDR2 is SQIVND in the germline V gene (reference sequence). This CDR3 has 15 residues. J lost 7 bases, V lost 7 bases, and 9 bases had no gene match. The CDR3 loop reads CASKDGGTGAEKLFF. CDR3 nucleotides: TGTGCCAGTAAGGATGGCGGGACAGGGGCTGAAAAACTGTTTTTT.

The genes are TRBV20-1 and TRBJ2-5; 7 nucleotides align to TRBD2. Germline V gene data show CDR1 as DFQATT and CDR2 as SNEGSKA (reference sequence). V gave up 3 bases and J gave up 4 bases; unmatched junction bases: 8. CDR3 length equals 14 residues. This CDR3 is CSASLGGRRETQYF. DNA for the CDR3: TGCAGTGCTAGTCTCGGGGGGAGGCGAGAGACCCAGTACTTC.

The J gene is TRBJ2-1, the V gene TRBV4-1; D is possibly TRBD1 (5 bases). V shed 1 base and J shed 4 bases, with 11 bases lying between them. CDR1 and CDR2 (germline): MGHRA, YSYEKL. The CDR3 is 15 amino acids. The CDR3 loop reads CASSQGTGVYNEQFF. CDR3 nucleotide sequence: TGCGCCAGCAGCCAAGGAACAGGAGTTTACAATGAGCAGTTCTTC.

The chain uses TRBV4-1 and TRBJ2-1; 11 bases are a match to TRBD2. The junction had 11 bases not matched to a gene; V was cut back by 4 bases and J by 9 bases. Germline values: CDR1 MGHRA, CDR2 YSYEKL. This CDR3 spans 16 amino acids. The CDR3 protein is CASSPGTSGSLGEQFF. The CDR3 DNA reads TGCGCCAGCAGCCCAGGGACTAGCGGAAGTCTTGGTGAGCAGTTCTTC.

Only one count was recorded for this clone. This chain's CDR3 is CATAGELNYEQYF. The CDR3 DNA sequence: TGTGCCACCGCGGGGGAGTTGAACTACGAGCAGTACTTC. The chain recombines TRBV19 with TRBJ2-7, with 7 bases that match TRBD2. V lost 10 bases to trimming and J lost 3 bases; unmatched junction nucleotides: 9. Germline CDR1 is LNHDA and CDR2 is SQIVND (reference sequence). This CDR3 is 13 amino acids long.